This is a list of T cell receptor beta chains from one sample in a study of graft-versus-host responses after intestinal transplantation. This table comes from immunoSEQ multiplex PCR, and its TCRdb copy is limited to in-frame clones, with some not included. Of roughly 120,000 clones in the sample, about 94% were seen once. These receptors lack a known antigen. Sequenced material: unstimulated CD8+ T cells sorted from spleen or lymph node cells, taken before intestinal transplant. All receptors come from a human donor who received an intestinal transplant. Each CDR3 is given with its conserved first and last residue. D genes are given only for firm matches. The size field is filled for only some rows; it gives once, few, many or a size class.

DNA: TGCGCCAGCAGCTTCAGACAGGGAGACAATGAGCAGTTCTTC; CDR3: CASSFRQGDNEQFF; size: once; J: TRBJ2-1; length: 14; D: TRBD1; V: TRBV5-1
DNA: TGTGCCAGCAGCTCGAAAAATCTAGCTGAAGCTTTCTTT; CDR3: CASSSKNLAEAFF; size: -; J: TRBJ1-1; length: 13; D: -; V: TRBV7-9
DNA: TGTGCCAGTAGTTGGGATAGCGGGAGGTTCACCGGGGAGCTGTTTTTT; CDR3: CASSWDSGRFTGELFF; size: -; J: TRBJ2-2; length: 16; D: TRBD2; V: TRBV19
DNA: TGTGCCAGCAGCGAAAACTTAGGAGGGATGCATGGCTACACCTTC; CDR3: CASSENLGGMHGYTF; size: -; J: TRBJ1-2; length: 15; D: -; V: TRBV27
DNA: TGTGCCAGCGGCTTTTCGGGACTTCCCTACGAGCAGTACTTC; CDR3: CASGFSGLPYEQYF; size: -; J: TRBJ2-7; length: 14; D: -; V: TRBV27
DNA: TGCGCCAGCAGCCAAGAGCTAGGCCACAAACGGGCGTACGAGCAGTACTTC; CDR3: CASSQELGHKRAYEQYF; size: once; J: TRBJ2-7; length: 17; D: -; V: TRBV4-1
DNA: TGTGCCTGGAGTGTCACTGGAACCGGGGGGACCCAGTACTTC; CDR3: CAWSVTGTGGTQYF; size: -; J: TRBJ2-5; length: 14; D: -; V: TRBV30
DNA: TGTGCCAGCAGCTTAACAGGGGGCGACACTGAAGCTTTCTTT; CDR3: CASSLTGGDTEAFF; size: -; J: TRBJ1-1; length: 14; D: TRBD1; V: TRBV7-3
DNA: TGTGCCAGCAGCGTAGAGGCAGGGGGCATCACAGATACGCAGTATTTT; CDR3: CASSVEAGGITDTQYF; size: -; J: TRBJ2-3; length: 16; D: TRBD1; V: TRBV9
DNA: TGTGCCAGCAGCTTAGAGGGCAGGGAGGGCACTGAAGCTTTCTTT; CDR3: CASSLEGREGTEAFF; size: -; J: TRBJ1-1; length: 15; D: -; V: TRBV7-8
DNA: TGTGCCAGCAGTTGGCGTTTAGGTACGCAGTATTTT; CDR3: CASSWRLGTQYF; size: -; J: TRBJ2-3; length: 12; D: -; V: TRBV28
DNA: TGTGCCAGCAGTTTAACAGGAGAAGGTTCCTATGGCTACACCTTC; CDR3: CASSLTGEGSYGYTF; size: once; J: TRBJ1-2; length: 15; D: -; V: TRBV27
DNA: TGTGCCAGTAGAATGGGGGATACGCAGTATTTT; CDR3: CASRMGDTQYF; size: -; J: TRBJ2-3; length: 11; D: -; V: TRBV19
DNA: TGTGCCAGCAAGGGTGGGTCCTACAATGAGCAGTTCTTC; CDR3: CASKGGSYNEQFF; size: -; J: TRBJ2-1; length: 13; D: -; V: TRBV6-4
DNA: TGTGCCAGCAGCGAGGGGGGAGGGGGGACTGAAGCTTTCTTT; CDR3: CASSEGGGGTEAFF; size: -; J: TRBJ1-1; length: 14; D: -; V: TRBV9
DNA: TGTGCCAGCAGCTTGCGGGGTGCCCCATCCTACGAGCAGTACTTC; CDR3: CASSLRGAPSYEQYF; size: -; J: TRBJ2-7; length: 15; D: -; V: TRBV5-4
DNA: TGTGCCATCACCAAGGGGAGTGGCACTGAAGCTTTCTTT; CDR3: CAITKGSGTEAFF; size: -; J: TRBJ1-1; length: 13; D: -; V: TRBV10-3
DNA: TGTGCCATCAGTGAGTACAGGGGAAAAGCTAACTATGGCTACACCTTC; CDR3: CAISEYRGKANYGYTF; size: few; J: TRBJ1-2; length: 16; D: TRBD1; V: TRBV10-3
DNA: TGTGCCAGCAGGGACTCCGAGAACACTGAAGCTTTCTTT; CDR3: CASRDSENTEAFF; size: -; J: TRBJ1-1; length: 13; D: -; V: TRBV6-5
DNA: TGTGCCACCAGTCCAGGGGGGTATGGCGAGCAGTACTTC; CDR3: CATSPGGYGEQYF; size: -; J: TRBJ2-7; length: 13; D: -; V: TRBV19
DNA: TGTGCCAGCAGCTTGAGGGGGCTGCCCTACGAGCAGTACTTC; CDR3: CASSLRGLPYEQYF; size: -; J: TRBJ2-7; length: 14; D: TRBD1; V: TRBV5-6
DNA: TGTGCCAGCAGCTTAGCCGCTGGAAACACCATATATTTT; CDR3: CASSLAAGNTIYF; size: -; J: TRBJ1-3; length: 13; D: -; V: TRBV11-2
DNA: TGTGCCAGCTCACGACCCCCACTTCCCACTGAAGCTTTCTTT; CDR3: CASSRPPLPTEAFF; size: -; J: TRBJ1-1; length: 14; D: -; V: TRBV7-8
DNA: TGCGCCAGCAGCTTCCGACTAGCGGGAGGACGGTACAATGAGCAGTTCTTC; CDR3: CASSFRLAGGRYNEQFF; size: -; J: TRBJ2-1; length: 17; D: TRBD2; V: TRBV5-1
DNA: TGCGCCAGCAGCCAGGGCGTGAACACTGAAGCTTTCTTT; CDR3: CASSQGVNTEAFF; size: -; J: TRBJ1-1; length: 13; D: -; V: TRBV4-1
DNA: TGTGCCAGCAGCGCCTACGAAAGGGCCAACGTCCTGACTTTC; CDR3: CASSAYERANVLTF; size: -; J: TRBJ2-6; length: 14; D: -; V: TRBV9
DNA: TGTGCCAGCAGTGAACAGGCTAGCGGATTCCAAGAGACCCAGTACTTC; CDR3: CASSEQASGFQETQYF; size: -; J: TRBJ2-5; length: 16; D: TRBD2; V: TRBV2
DNA: TGTGCCTGGGCTAGCGGAACTAGCACAGATACGCAGTATTTT; CDR3: CAWASGTSTDTQYF; size: -; J: TRBJ2-3; length: 14; D: TRBD2; V: TRBV30
DNA: TGTGCCAGCAGCTTTAGTGAAAAACTGTTTTTT; CDR3: CASSFSEKLFF; size: -; J: TRBJ1-4; length: 11; D: -; V: TRBV11-2
DNA: TGTGCCAGCAGCTTAGAGCGGGAGGGACACGAGCAGTACTTC; CDR3: CASSLEREGHEQYF; size: -; J: TRBJ2-7; length: 14; D: TRBD2; V: TRBV7-6
DNA: TGCGCCAGCAGCTTGACCGCCAGGGGTAACGAGCAGTACTTC; CDR3: CASSLTARGNEQYF; size: once; J: TRBJ2-7; length: 14; D: -; V: TRBV5-1
DNA: TGTGCCAGCAGTTTGATCGGGGACACTGAAGCTTTCTTT; CDR3: CASSLIGDTEAFF; size: -; J: TRBJ1-1; length: 13; D: -; V: TRBV27
DNA: TGTGCCAGGACCCCGGGCGTGGGAAATGAGCAGTTCTTC; CDR3: CARTPGVGNEQFF; size: -; J: TRBJ2-1; length: 13; D: -; V: TRBV2
DNA: TGTGCCAGCAGTATAACTAGCGGGAATCCCGGGGAGCTGTTTTTT; CDR3: CASSITSGNPGELFF; size: -; J: TRBJ2-2; length: 15; D: TRBD2; V: TRBV27
DNA: TGTGCCAGCCTAACCCTTGGTTACGAGCAGTACTTC; CDR3: CASLTLGYEQYF; size: -; J: TRBJ2-7; length: 12; D: -; V: TRBV6-5
DNA: TGCGCCAGCAGTGCCGGGACTAGGGCCTACAATGAGCAGTTCTTC; CDR3: CASSAGTRAYNEQFF; size: -; J: TRBJ2-1; length: 15; D: TRBD2; V: TRBV10-1
DNA: TGTGCCAGCAGCTGGAGCGTGGGTTCTGAAGCTTTCTTT; CDR3: CASSWSVGSEAFF; size: -; J: TRBJ1-1; length: 13; D: -; V: TRBV7-9
DNA: TGTGCCAGCAGTTCCACGGGGCGTCTGGGTATGGGGGGCTACACCTTC; CDR3: CASSSTGRLGMGGYTF; size: -; J: TRBJ1-2; length: 16; D: -; V: TRBV27
DNA: TGTGCCAGCAGCAAAGAAAGGACAGGGTATAGCTCCTACGAGCAGTACTTC; CDR3: CASSKERTGYSSYEQYF; size: -; J: TRBJ2-7; length: 17; D: -; V: TRBV21-1
DNA: TGTGCCAGCAGTGTGACAGGGCCTTACGAGCAGTACTTC; CDR3: CASSVTGPYEQYF; size: -; J: TRBJ2-7; length: 13; D: TRBD1; V: TRBV6-1
DNA: TGTGCCAGCAGCTCTCCCTCCGGTCAGCGGGGAGCCAAAAACATTCAGTACTTC; CDR3: CASSSPSGQRGAKNIQYF; size: -; J: TRBJ2-4; length: 18; D: TRBD2; V: TRBV11-2
DNA: TGTGCCAGCAGCTTTGGCGCGGGAGGATACAATGAGCAGTTCTTC; CDR3: CASSFGAGGYNEQFF; size: -; J: TRBJ2-1; length: 15; D: TRBD2; V: TRBV7-2
DNA: TGCGCCAGCAGAGCTGGCAGGGGAACTGGGGCCAACGTCCTGACTTTC; CDR3: CASRAGRGTGANVLTF; size: -; J: TRBJ2-6; length: 16; D: -; V: TRBV5-1
DNA: TGTGCCAGCAGCTTAGAGGGGCCTCTCTATGGCTACACCTTC; CDR3: CASSLEGPLYGYTF; size: -; J: TRBJ1-2; length: 14; D: -; V: TRBV11-2
DNA: TGTGCCACCATTGAAGGGAATAATGAAAAACTGTTTTTT; CDR3: CATIEGNNEKLFF; size: -; J: TRBJ1-4; length: 13; D: -; V: TRBV19
DNA: TGTGCCAGCAGTGATGACAGGACTCAAGAGACCCAGTACTTC; CDR3: CASSDDRTQETQYF; size: -; J: TRBJ2-5; length: 14; D: -; V: TRBV6-6
DNA: TGTGCCAGTAGTATAACTAGCGGGAATTGGTACGAGCAGTACTTC; CDR3: CASSITSGNWYEQYF; size: -; J: TRBJ2-7; length: 15; D: TRBD2; V: TRBV19
DNA: TGCGCCAGCAAAAATCTAGCGGGAGGCGAACAAGAGACCCAGTACTTC; CDR3: CASKNLAGGEQETQYF; size: -; J: TRBJ2-5; length: 16; D: TRBD2; V: TRBV4-1
DNA: TGTGCCAGCAGCCGCGACAGTTCTCGGCAGCCCCAGCATTTT; CDR3: CASSRDSSRQPQHF; size: -; J: TRBJ1-5; length: 14; D: -; V: TRBV6-5
DNA: TGTGCCAGCAGCTACCCCGGACAGGGTAACTATGGCTACACCTTC; CDR3: CASSYPGQGNYGYTF; size: -; J: TRBJ1-2; length: 15; D: TRBD1; V: TRBV11-2
DNA: TGTGCCAGCAGCTTAGCGGGAGGGCCCTTCACCGGGGAGCTGTTTTTT; CDR3: CASSLAGGPFTGELFF; size: -; J: TRBJ2-2; length: 16; D: TRBD2; V: TRBV11-2
DNA: TGCGCCAGCAGTCCGGGCCGCTATACCGATGAGCAGTTCTTC; CDR3: CASSPGRYTDEQFF; size: -; J: TRBJ2-1; length: 14; D: -; V: TRBV10-1
DNA: TGTGCCAGCAGGGATAGCGGGATGTACCAAGAGACCCAGTACTTC; CDR3: CASRDSGMYQETQYF; size: -; J: TRBJ2-5; length: 15; D: TRBD2; V: TRBV7-8
DNA: TGCAGCGTTGAACCCCCGGACACTGAAGCTTTCTTT; CDR3: CSVEPPDTEAFF; size: once; J: TRBJ1-1; length: 12; D: -; V: TRBV29-1